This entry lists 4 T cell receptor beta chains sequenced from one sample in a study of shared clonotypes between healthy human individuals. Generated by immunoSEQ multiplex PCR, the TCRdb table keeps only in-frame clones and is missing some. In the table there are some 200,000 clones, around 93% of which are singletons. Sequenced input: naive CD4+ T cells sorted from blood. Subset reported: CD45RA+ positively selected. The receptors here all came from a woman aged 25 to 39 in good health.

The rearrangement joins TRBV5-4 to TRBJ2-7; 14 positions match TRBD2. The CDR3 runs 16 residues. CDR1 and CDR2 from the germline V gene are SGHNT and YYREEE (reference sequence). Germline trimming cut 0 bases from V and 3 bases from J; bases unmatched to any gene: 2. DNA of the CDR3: TGTGCCAGCAGCTTGGGGGGGACTAGCGGGAGCTACGAGCAGTACTTC. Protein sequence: CASSLGGTSGSYEQYF.

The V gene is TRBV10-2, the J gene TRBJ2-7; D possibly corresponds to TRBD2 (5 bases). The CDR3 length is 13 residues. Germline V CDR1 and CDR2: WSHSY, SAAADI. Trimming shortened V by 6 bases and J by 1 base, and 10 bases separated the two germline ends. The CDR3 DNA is TGCGCCAGCAGGGAGGACGTTTCCTACGAGCAGTACTTC. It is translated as CASREDVSYEQYF.

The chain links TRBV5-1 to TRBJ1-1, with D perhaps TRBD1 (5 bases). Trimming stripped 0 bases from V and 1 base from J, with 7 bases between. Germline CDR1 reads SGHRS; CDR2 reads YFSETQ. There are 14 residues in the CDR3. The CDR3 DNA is TGCGCCAGCAGCTTGGAGGGGCAGAACACTGAAGCTTTCTTT. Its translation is CASSLEGQNTEAFF.

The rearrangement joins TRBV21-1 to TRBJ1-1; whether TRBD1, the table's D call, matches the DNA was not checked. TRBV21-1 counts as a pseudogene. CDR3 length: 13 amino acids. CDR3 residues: CASSTRVNTEAFF. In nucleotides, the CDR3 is TGTGCCAGCAGCACCAGGGTGAACACTGAAGCTTTCTTT.